What follows are 27 T cell receptor beta chains derived from one specimen sequenced in a study of molecular identifiers for immune sequencing clone quantification. Each CDR3 protein gets one entry after TCRdb re-called the PCR reads with MiXCR. The sample lists just under 650,000 distinct CDR3 sequences, about 20% occurring once. The sequencing sample was made of naive CD8+ T cells from blood, with Jurkat cell RNA spiked in. The subset denotes: FACS-sorted CD8+CD4-CCR7+CD45RA+ naive T cells. The receptors derive from a human donor in good health. Some libraries in this study had Jurkat cell RNA spiked in.

This clonotype was detected ten times or more. The V call is TRBV7-6, the J call TRBJ1-1; tentatively, D is TRBD1 (5 bases). V shed 1 base and J shed 4 bases, with 10 bases lying between them. CDR3 length: 14 residues. The germline CDR1 and CDR2 sequences are SGHVS and FNYEAQ. The CDR3 DNA follows: TGTGCCAGCAGCTTAGGGGCAGGGACCACTGAAGCTTTCTTT. Translating gives CASSLGAGTTEAFF. Together with reference TRBV7-6 and TRBJ1-1, the CDR3 gives the full variable domain: GAGVSQSPRYKVTKRGQDVALRCDPISGHVSLYWYRQALGQGPEFLTYFNYEAQQDKSGLPNDRFSAERPEGSISTLTIQRTEQRDSAMYRCASSLGAGTTEAFFGQGTRLTVV.

The genes are TRBV20-1 and TRBJ2-7; 9 nucleotides match TRBD1. V dropped 4 bases and J dropped 2; count of bases not matched to a gene: 6. In germline, CDR1 is DFQATT, CDR2 SNEGSKA (reference sequence). This CDR3 is built from 14 residues. The chain's CDR3 is CSANTGGSTYEQYF. As DNA, the CDR3 is TGCAGTGCTAATACAGGGGGCTCGACCTACGAGCAGTACTTC.

The chain combines TRBV28 with TRBJ2-1; a possible D gene is TRBD2 (6 bases). Germline assignment: CDR1 MDHEN and CDR2 SYDVKM. With 3 bases removed from V and 9 bases from J, the gap between germline ends came to 15 bases. The CDR3 contains 14 residues. The CDR3 DNA sequence: TGTGCCAGCAGTTTCACTAGCAGGACCACTGAGCAGTTCTTC. Protein product: CASSFTSRTTEQFF. Full variable domain (rest looked up from reference TRBV28 and TRBJ2-1): DVKVTQSSRYLVKRTGEKVFLECVQDMDHENMFWYRQDPGLGLRLIYFSYDVKMKEKGDIPEGYSVSREKKERFSLILESASTNQTSMYLCASSFTSRTTEQFFGPGTRLTVL.

This clonotype was seen more than once but under ten times. The chain has TRBV7-6 and TRBJ2-1; 8 bases align to TRBD1. The CDR3 sequence is 15 residues long. The germline gives CDR1 SGHVS, CDR2 FNYEAQ. V was clipped by 4 bases and J by 3 bases; unmatched bases: 5. Here the CDR3 DNA reads TGTGCCAGCAGCTCCCAGGACAGGGACTACAATGAGCAGTTCTTC. Translating it yields CASSSQDRDYNEQFF.

This clonotype was picked up many times. CDR3 DNA: TGTGCCAGCAGTGAATTTAGGACTAGCTCACGTCCGGGGGAGACCCAGTACTTC. As protein: CASSEFRTSSRPGETQYF. The V call is TRBV25-1, the J call TRBJ2-5, with TRBD2 matching over 8 bases. Germline CDR1 is MGHDK and CDR2 is SYGVNS. The junction had 15 bases not matched to a gene; V was cut back by 1 base and J by 5 bases. The CDR3 spans 18 residues.

A word on this clonotype: This may come from a read error, since a much larger clone is one base off. The genes are TRBV27 and TRBJ2-7, with D perhaps assigned TRBD1 or TRBD2 (5 bases each). Trimming took off 7 bases at V and 4 bases at J, with 17 bases between the two ends. CDR3 length: 14 residues. The V gene's germline CDR1 is MNHEY and CDR2 SMNVEV (reference sequence). The CDR3 here is CASMAGMGVYEQYF. The CDR3 nucleotides read TGTGCCAGCATGGCAGGGATGGGAGTTTACGAGCAGTACTTC.

This clonotype appeared many times. The genes are TRBV2 and TRBJ1-5, with D possibly TRBD1 on 6 matching bases. This CDR3 comprises 15 residues. Germline V gene lookup returns CDR1 SNHLY and CDR2 FYNNEI. V dropped 2 bases and J dropped 1 base, with 9 bases sitting between them. Written as DNA, the CDR3 is TGTGCCAGCAGTGAAACAGGGTCGAGCAATCAGCCCCAGCATTTT. As protein: CASSETGSSNQPQHF. Filled out from reference TRBV2 and TRBJ1-5, the complete variable domain reads EPEVTQTPSHQVTQMGQEVILRCVPISNHLYFYWYRQILGQKVEFLVSFYNNEISEKSEIFDDQFSVERPDGSNFTLKIRSTKLEDSAMYFCASSETGSSNQPQHFGDGTRLSIL.

V gene TRBV7-9 combines with J gene TRBJ1-1; D gene uncertain. The length of the CDR3 is 14 residues. From germline, CDR1 is SEHNR and CDR2 FQNEAQ (reference sequence). V was trimmed by 4 bases and J by 4 bases, leaving 13 bases between them. The CDR3 DNA is TGTGCCAGCAGCTACGGCTCAGCAAGCACTGAAGCTTTCTTT. As protein: CASSYGSASTEAFF.

As to this clonotype: No conserved phenylalanine or tryptophan ends this CDR3, so it is likely a read error. The V and J genes are TRBV30 and TRBJ1-1, with 9 bases identical to TRBD1. The V and J ends lost 3 bases and 11 bases, in that order; junction bases with no gene match: 10. The length of the CDR3 is 13 residues. The germline V gene has CDR1 GTSNPN and CDR2 SVGIG (reference sequence). CDR3 loop: CAWSPGTGRNAFS. Written as DNA, the CDR3 is TGTGCCTGGAGCCCCGGGACAGGGAGAAACGCTTTCTCT.

The chain combines TRBV9 with TRBJ2-1; no firm D call. This CDR3 spans 14 amino acids. Germline-derived CDR1 and CDR2 are SGDLS and YYNGEE. The V end lost 0 bases, the J end lost 0 bases, and 4 bases lay between the germline ends. CDR3 in amino acids: CASSVGLSYNEQFF. CDR3 nucleotide sequence: TGTGCCAGCAGCGTAGGGCTCTCCTACAATGAGCAGTTCTTC.

This clonotype showed up many times. This chain uses TRBV4-3 with TRBJ2-3; 7 nucleotides align to TRBD2. After removal of 0 bases from V and 8 bases from J, the junction contained 11 bases not matched to a gene. The CDR3 runs 16 residues. Germline loops: CDR1 LGHNA, CDR2 YSLEER. In DNA, the CDR3 is TGCGCCAGCAGCCAAGATAGGAGCGGGGCCACGGGTACGCAGTATTTT. It encodes CASSQDRSGATGTQYF.

The sample holds many counts of this clonotype. The chain combines TRBV4-3 with TRBJ1-3; D call uncertain. Trimming removed 0 bases from V and 2 bases from J, with 11 bases in between. The CDR3 runs 16 residues. Germline V gene sequence: CDR1 LGHNA, CDR2 YSLEER. The CDR3 here is CASSQDWSSAGNTIYF. In DNA, the CDR3 is TGCGCCAGCAGCCAAGACTGGAGTTCCGCTGGAAACACCATATATTTT.

With respect to this clonotype: This clone may be a read error of a much larger clone one base away. This sequence joins TRBV29-1 and TRBJ1-2, with unresolved D. The germline gives CDR1 SQVTM, CDR2 ANQGSEA. The CDR3 length is 16 residues. Trimming pared 0 bases from V and 3 bases from J, leaving 17 bases between. The chain's CDR3 is CSVEDLMVSADYGYTF. The CDR3 DNA follows: TGCAGCGTTGAAGACCTCATGGTGTCAGCTGACTATGGCTACACCTTC.

This clonotype showed up many times. The chain combines TRBV10-2 with TRBJ1-5, with D possibly TRBD1 on 6 matching bases. Germline V lookup: CDR1 WSHSY, CDR2 SAAADI. V was trimmed by 0 bases and J by 2 bases, leaving 8 bases between them. CDR3 length equals 15 residues. CDR3 nucleotide sequence: TGCGCCAGCAGTGAGTCGGGGGGGCGCAATCAGCCCCAGCATTTT. The encoded protein is CASSESGGRNQPQHF.

This clonotype was observed a few times. V is TRBV4-3 and J is TRBJ1-2; no reliable D call. The CDR3 extends over 16 amino acids. Germline lookup yields CDR1 LGHNA and CDR2 YSLEER. V was shortened by 1 base and J by 2 bases, with 14 bases between the two germline ends. The CDR3 DNA reads TGCGCCAGCAGCCAAGTTCTGGGCGTCGTGAACTATGGCTACACCTTC. This sequence encodes CASSQVLGVVNYGYTF.

This clonotype came up many times. The chain has TRBV29-1 and TRBJ2-7; no definite D call. CDR1 is SQVTM, CDR2 ANQGSEA, per germline. V lost 1 base to trimming and J lost 0 bases, with 16 bases between them. This CDR3 is 16 amino acids long. CDR3 protein: CSVEAYSARFSYEQYF. The CDR3 DNA sequence: TGCAGCGTTGAAGCATACAGCGCCCGGTTCTCCTACGAGCAGTACTTC.

In this sample, this clonotype turned up many times. The rearrangement joins TRBV11-2 to TRBJ2-3; 8 bases line up with TRBD2. Trimming took 1 base from V and 4 from J; bases not matched to a gene: 4. Germline V CDR1 and CDR2: SGHAT, FQNNGV. The CDR3 covers 15 residues. The CDR3 DNA reads TGTGCCAGCAGCTTAGTTGGACTAGCTCCAGATACGCAGTATTTT. This translates into CASSLVGLAPDTQYF.

This clonotype was seen ten or more times. CDR3 residues: CASSQVMNPGELFF. CDR3 nucleotide sequence: TGCGCCAGCAGCCAAGTTATGAACCCGGGGGAACTGTTTTTT. The chain recombines TRBV4-1 with TRBJ1-4; the D gene is possibly TRBD1 (5 bases). The CDR3 length is 14 residues. Germline V gene lookup returns CDR1 MGHRA and CDR2 YSYEKL. V was pared by 1 base and J by 12 bases, with 15 bases between.

Note on this clonotype: Possible read error: a much larger clone is one base away. The genes are TRBV7-8 and TRBJ2-1; 9 nucleotides line up with TRBD2. Germline assignment: CDR1 SGHVS and CDR2 FQNEAQ. The CDR3 runs 15 residues. The ends lost 2 bases at V and 12 bases at J; junction bases unmatched: 11. The CDR3 sequence is CASSLRPSGEYGQFF. The CDR3 DNA reads TGTGCCAGCAGCTTACGACCTAGCGGGGAGTATGGGCAGTTCTTC.

This clonotype was seen a few times. This rearrangement joins TRBV29-1 to TRBJ2-5; a weak D match, TRBD2 (5 bases). Trimming shortened V by 0 bases and J by 5 bases, and 13 bases separated the two germline ends. The CDR3 loop spans 14 amino acids. Germline CDR1 reads SQVTM; CDR2 reads ANQGSEA. The CDR3 sequence: CSVEDVSGWETQYF. CDR3 DNA: TGCAGCGTTGAAGATGTAAGCGGATGGGAGACCCAGTACTTC.

This clonotype was picked up many times. The chain is built from TRBV29-1 and TRBJ1-1; 8 positions agree with TRBD1. CDR1 and CDR2 (germline): SQVTM, ANQGSEA. V gave up 4 bases and J gave up 4 bases; unmatched junction bases: 2. The CDR3 is 12 residues long. The CDR3 loop reads CSVATGGTEAFF. The CDR3 bases are TGCAGCGTTGCAACAGGGGGCACTGAAGCTTTCTTT.

This clonotype was recorded at least ten times. V gene TRBV19 combines with J gene TRBJ2-3; 10 bases align to TRBD2. The germline V gene has CDR1 LNHDA and CDR2 SQIVND (reference sequence). The CDR3 runs 15 residues. V shed 5 bases, J shed 1 base, and the junction held 3 bases outside the gene matches. CDR3: CASSPSGGGTDTQYF. The CDR3 bases are TGTGCCAGTAGTCCTAGCGGGGGAGGCACAGATACGCAGTATTTT.

There are a few counts of this clonotype. The J gene is TRBJ2-2, the V gene TRBV4-3; 11 nucleotides agree with TRBD1. The CDR3 length is 17 residues. Germline loops: CDR1 LGHNA, CDR2 YSLEER. Unmatched junction bases numbered 7, after V lost 5 bases and J lost 2 bases. Here the CDR3 reads CASSLDRGLGNTGELFF. CDR3 DNA: TGCGCCAGCAGCTTGGACAGGGGGCTTGGTAACACCGGGGAGCTGTTTTTT.

There are many counts of this clonotype. The CDR3 protein is CASRNSGGDNEQFF. The CDR3 bases are TGTGCCAGCAGGAATAGCGGAGGGGATAATGAGCAGTTCTTC. The chain carries TRBV6-2 or TRBV6-3 and TRBJ2-1, with D perhaps matching TRBD2 (6 bases). This CDR3 region has 14 residues. V gave up 6 bases and J gave up 7 bases, with 16 bases separating them. In germline, CDR1 is MNHEY, CDR2 SVGEGT.

The CDR3 nucleotides read TGTGCCAGCAGCATTATGGAACCGGGGCCCGGGGAGCTGTTTTTT. Amino acids: CASSIMEPGPGELFF. V and J are TRBV9 and TRBJ2-2; perhaps D is TRBD1 or TRBD2 (5 bases each). The CDR3 has 15 residues. Trimming took 4 bases from V and 6 from J, leaving 16 bases between them. Per germline, CDR1 SGDLS and CDR2 YYNGEE.

This clonotype was counted ten times or more. J is TRBJ2-5 and V is TRBV6-2 or TRBV6-3; D remains ambiguous. This CDR3 is built from 14 residues. Trimming took 2 bases from V and 9 from J, leaving 16 bases between them. Germline-derived CDR1 and CDR2 are MNHEY and SVGEGT. CDR3 protein: CASSYLGTTGSQYF. The DNA of the CDR3 is TGTGCCAGCAGTTACCTCGGTACCACCGGGTCCCAGTACTTC.

This clonotype has a count of ten or more. V usage is TRBV5-6 and J usage is TRBJ2-1; D is ambiguous. V dropped 4 bases and J dropped 8 bases, with 7 bases sitting between them. The CDR3 is 11 residues long. Per the germline V gene, CDR1 is SGHDT and CDR2 is YYEEEE. The DNA for the CDR3 is TGTGCCAGCAGCCCATCTTATGAGCAGTTCTTC. This codes for CASSPSYEQFF.